This entry lists 20 T cell receptor beta chains sequenced from one sample in a study of blood T cell repertoires in COVID-19. Sequencing was performed with immunoSEQ multiplex PCR; in TCRdb, only in-frame clones are kept and a portion is missing. In the table there are 190,000 or so clones, 89% of which are singletons. The sequencing input was PBMCs or T cells enriched from blood (not recorded which). The receptors here all came from a woman in her late teens or twenties who had recovered from COVID-19.

This chain connects TRBV19 to TRBJ2-3; D gene uncertain. The CDR3 length is 13 residues. In germline, CDR1 is LNHDA, CDR2 SQIVND (reference sequence). With 7 bases removed from V and 0 bases from J, the gap between germline ends came to 8 bases. The CDR3 reads CASTQSSTDTQYF. CDR3 DNA: TGTGCCAGTACCCAGTCTAGCACAGATACGCAGTATTTT.

Here the CDR3 DNA reads TGTGCCAGCAGCCCCGGCCGAGGCCTGGGCAATCAGCCCCAGCATTTT. Amino acids: CASSPGRGLGNQPQHF. V usage is TRBV7-9 and J usage is TRBJ1-5; no clear D. Looked up from germline, CDR1 is SEHNR and CDR2 is FQNEAQ (reference sequence). The CDR3 extends over 16 amino acids. Trimming left V 5 bases short and J 2 bases short, with 16 bases between.

V gene TRBV2 combines with J gene TRBJ2-7, with TRBD1 identical over 11 bases. With 8 bases clipped from V and 4 bases from J, the junction kept 7 bases outside the gene matches. Per germline, CDR1 SNHLY and CDR2 FYNNEI. The CDR3 length is 14 residues. The CDR3 is CASRSGTGGYEQYF. The CDR3, as DNA: TGTGCCAGCCGATCCGGGACAGGGGGGTACGAGCAGTACTTC.

V and J are TRBV2 and TRBJ1-5, with D perhaps TRBD1 (6 bases). The germline gives CDR1 SNHLY, CDR2 FYNNEI. Trimming removed 4 bases at V and 4 bases at J, with 8 bases between. The CDR3 has 13 amino acids. CDR3 nucleotides: TGTGCCAGCAGTGGGACAGAGAATCAGCCCCAGCATTTT. It encodes CASSGTENQPQHF.

In the case of this clone: One end of the junction varies from germline; a read error may be responsible. J is TRBJ2-7 and V is TRBV6-1, with unresolved D. This CDR3 is 12 amino acids long. Germline CDR1 reads MNHNS; CDR2 reads SASEGT. This CDR3 is CASSEASDIRNF. CDR3 bases: TGTGCCAGCAGTGAAGCAAGCGATATTCGGAACTTC.

Only one count was recorded for this clone. The rearrangement links TRBV29-1 to TRBJ1-2, with a weak D call TRBD1 (5 bases). Trimming cost V 4 bases and J 2 bases, with 14 bases left between them. Germline V CDR1 and CDR2: SQVTM, ANQGSEA. The CDR3 runs to 14 residues. The CDR3 nucleotides read TGCAGCGTTGGGGGACGCGGGAAAAACTATGGCTACACCTTC. Residues: CSVGGRGKNYGYTF.

V is TRBV9 and J is TRBJ2-5; TRBD1 aligns across 12 bases. This CDR3 contains 16 residues. J lost 5 bases, V lost 4 bases, and 9 bases had no gene match. In germline, CDR1 is SGDLS, CDR2 YYNGEE. CDR3 residues: CASSFPGQGARETQYF. CDR3 nucleotide sequence: TGTGCCAGCAGCTTTCCGGGACAGGGGGCGCGGGAGACCCAGTACTTC.

This chain connects TRBV7-6 to TRBJ2-1, with 10 bases identical to TRBD2. Germline V CDR1 and CDR2: SGHVS, FNYEAQ. CDR3 length: 15 amino acids. Trimming at V came to 5 bases and at J to 4 bases, leaving 5 bases not matched to a gene. CDR3 residues: CASSHGLAEYNEQFF. As DNA, the CDR3 is TGTGCCAGCAGCCATGGACTAGCGGAGTACAATGAGCAGTTCTTC.

The chain couples TRBV9 to TRBJ2-6; no clear D gene. Germline-derived CDR1 and CDR2 are SGDLS and YYNGEE. The CDR3 is 16 residues long. The V gene lost 4 bases and the J gene lost 0 bases, with 11 bases spanning the gap. The CDR3 region has the DNA TGTGCCAGCAGCCCGACTGTCCGCTCTGGGGCCAACGTCCTGACTTTC. Protein product: CASSPTVRSGANVLTF.

For this clone: Other nucleotide sequences from this sample produce the same CDR3. The chain employs TRBV29-1 and TRBJ2-5; possible D gene TRBD1, 6 bases. The CDR3 covers 11 residues. Germline V gene data show CDR1 as SQVTM and CDR2 as ANQGSEA. Between the trimmed V and J ends, which lost 4 bases and 5 bases, there was a span of 8 bases. CDR3 coding DNA: TGCAGCGTTGTTAGGGGGGAGACCCAGTACTTC. It yields the protein CSVVRGETQYF.

The genes are TRBV29-1 and TRBJ2-7; 11 bases are a match to TRBD1. With 7 bases clipped from V and 3 bases from J, the junction kept 14 bases outside the gene matches. This CDR3 contains 16 residues. Germline CDR1 reads SQVTM; CDR2 reads ANQGSEA. The CDR3 sequence: CSASGTGGVRYYEQYF. For the CDR3, the DNA is TGCAGCGCCTCCGGGACAGGGGGAGTTCGATACTACGAGCAGTACTTC.

V gene TRBV27 combines with J gene TRBJ1-1, with D unresolved. The V gene lost 2 bases and the J gene lost 1 base, with 11 bases spanning the gap. The CDR3 is 15 residues long. Germline assignment: CDR1 MNHEY and CDR2 SMNVEV (reference sequence). The CDR3 sequence: CASSLRGTGNTEAFF. As DNA, the CDR3 is TGTGCCAGCAGTTTAAGAGGTACGGGGAACACTGAAGCTTTCTTT.

The chain employs TRBV3-1 (or the pseudogene TRBV3-2) and TRBJ1-2, with TRBD1 matching over 8 bases. Per germline, CDR1 LGHDT and CDR2 YNNKEL (reference sequence). V lost 6 bases and J lost 8; bases outside the gene matches: 8. This CDR3 contains 13 residues. This CDR3 is CASRPGGSRGYTF. The CDR3 region has the DNA TGTGCCAGCAGACCAGGGGGCTCAAGGGGCTACACCTTC.

This clone was seen once. CDR3 coding DNA: TGTGCCAGCAGCTTTGATGATCCGGAGTGGATTTTCGAGAGGCACACCATATATTTT. This encodes CASSFDDPEWIFERHTIYF. V gene TRBV12-1 combines with J gene TRBJ1-3. TRBV12-1 is a recognized pseudogene. The CDR3 loop spans 19 amino acids.

The chain employs TRBV7-6 and TRBJ1-1, with 8 bases that match TRBD1. The CDR3 covers 12 residues. Per germline, CDR1 SGHVS and CDR2 FNYEAQ. After removal of 8 bases from V and 3 bases from J, the junction contained 2 bases not matched to a gene. CDR3 region: CASGQGYTEAFF. The CDR3 coding sequence is TGTGCCAGCGGACAGGGCTACACTGAAGCTTTCTTT.

The chain uses TRBV6-5 and TRBJ1-5, with TRBD1 matching over 9 bases. The CDR3 is 15 amino acids. Germline CDR1 and CDR2: MNHEY and SVGAGI. The J segment lost 5 bases and the V segment lost 4 bases, leaving 6 bases of the junction unmatched. The CDR3 loop reads CASSLTGGRDQPQHF. The CDR3 bases are TGTGCCAGCAGTTTAACAGGGGGCAGAGATCAGCCCCAGCATTTT.

J is TRBJ1-2 and V is TRBV30; D gene uncertain. With 4 bases removed from V and 4 bases from J, the gap between germline ends came to 10 bases. The CDR3 consists of 12 residues. CDR1 and CDR2 (germline): GTSNPN, SVGIG (reference sequence). CDR3 nucleotide sequence: TGTGCCTGGAATCCGAGAGGCTATGGCTACACCTTC. Its translation: CAWNPRGYGYTF.

The CDR3, as DNA: TGTGCCAGCAGTACAGGGTTTAGCAATCAGCCCCAGCATTTT. It codes for CASSTGFSNQPQHF. This chain uses TRBV27 with TRBJ1-5; D might be TRBD1 (6 bases). The CDR3 is 14 amino acids. Germline loops: CDR1 MNHEY, CDR2 SMNVEV (reference sequence). V was clipped by 5 bases and J by 0 bases, with 8 bases between them.

The chain uses TRBV2 and TRBJ1-5; 10 nucleotides line up with TRBD1. The CDR3 covers 15 residues. The V segment lost 8 bases and the J segment 7 bases; nucleotides outside the gene matches: 11. The germline CDR1 and CDR2 sequences are SNHLY and FYNNEI. The CDR3 region is CASQDPGTGVQPQHF. The DNA of the CDR3 is TGTGCCAGCCAGGACCCAGGGACAGGGGTCCAGCCCCAGCATTTT.

V usage is TRBV9 and J usage is TRBJ2-7; maybe TRBD2 (7 bases). Trimming shortened V by 4 bases and J by 2 bases, and 13 bases separated the two germline ends. Germline V gives CDR1 SGDLS, CDR2 YYNGEE. This CDR3 is built from 14 residues. In DNA form, the CDR3 reads TGTGCCAGCAGCCCTGGGGGGGCGACCTACGAGCAGTACTTC. It codes for CASSPGGATYEQYF.